The 13 T cell receptor beta chains in this list originate from one sample, sequenced in a study of T cell responses to AZD1222 COVID-19 vaccine. Produced via immunoSEQ multiplex PCR; TCRdb's table is partial and in-frame only. The profile shows about 75,000 clones, 70% to 90% of them singletons. Specimen: peripheral blood, collected 28 days after the second dose of the MenACWY control vaccine. The source is an adult who received the MenACWY meningococcal vaccine as a control.

The V call is TRBV10-3, the J call TRBJ1-3; maybe TRBD1 (5 bases). This CDR3 spans 16 amino acids. From germline, CDR1 is ENHRY and CDR2 SYGVKD. V lost 0 bases and J 0 bases, leaving 9 bases between the germline ends. The CDR3 region is CAISESGDISGNTIYF. DNA for the CDR3: TGTGCCATCAGTGAGTCAGGGGATATCTCTGGAAACACCATATATTTT.

The genes are TRBV9 and TRBJ2-3, with TRBD1 as a possible D gene (5 bases). The CDR3 totals 15 residues. CDR1 is SGDLS and CDR2 is YYNGEE in the germline V gene. V was shortened by 0 bases and J by 0 bases, with 8 bases between the two germline ends. The CDR3 region is CASSVVGQSTDTQYF. The DNA for the CDR3 is TGTGCCAGCAGCGTAGTGGGGCAGAGCACAGATACGCAGTATTTT. Based on the CDR3 plus reference TRBV9 and TRBJ2-3, the full variable domain is DSGVTQTPKHLITATGQRVTLRCSPRSGDLSVYWYQQSLDQGLQFLIQYYNGEERAKGNILERFSAQQFPDLHSELNLSSLELGDSALYFCASSVVGQSTDTQYFGPGTRLTVL.

The V call is TRBV4-3, the J call TRBJ1-2; D call uncertain. CDR1 and CDR2 (germline): LGHNA, YSLEER. The CDR3 has 13 amino acids. Trimming took 0 bases from V and 6 from J, leaving 8 bases between them. Here the CDR3 reads CASSQERGDGYTF. The CDR3 DNA reads as TGCGCCAGCAGCCAAGAACGCGGAGATGGCTACACCTTC.

The chain employs TRBV5-4 and TRBJ2-5; D is perhaps TRBD2 (6 bases). Germline CDR1 reads SGHNT; CDR2 reads YYREEE (reference sequence). V was trimmed by 3 bases and J by 10 bases, leaving 22 bases between them. CDR3 length: 15 amino acids. The CDR3: CASSSTGVRTPIQYF. CDR3 nucleotides: TGTGCCAGCAGCTCAACGGGGGTACGTACCCCCATCCAGTACTTC.

The chain combines TRBV7-2 with TRBJ1-1, with a tentative D call TRBD1 (5 bases). Germline V CDR1 and CDR2: SGHTA, FQGNSA. This CDR3 has 13 amino acids. Trimming shortened V by 0 bases and J by 8 bases, and 10 bases separated the two germline ends. Written as DNA, the CDR3 is TGTGCCAGCAGCTTAGCCGGCGGGGGGGAAGCTTTCTTT. Protein sequence: CASSLAGGGEAFF.

The CDR3 is CASTDGGTRGNTIYF. The CDR3 region has the DNA TGCGCCAGCACCGATGGGGGGACGCGAGGAAACACCATATATTTT. The chain combines TRBV5-1 with TRBJ1-3, with D perhaps TRBD1 (5 bases). The length of the CDR3 is 15 residues. The ends were cut back, 6 bases at V and 4 bases at J, with 17 bases in the middle. CDR1 is SGHRS and CDR2 is YFSETQ in the germline V gene.

The chain employs TRBV11-2 and TRBJ1-1; possibly TRBD1 for D (6 bases). Trimming pared 2 bases from V and 4 bases from J, leaving 14 bases between. The germline CDR1 and CDR2 sequences are SGHAT and FQNNGV. This CDR3 region has 15 residues. CDR3 in DNA: TGTGCCAGCAGCTTAACAACAGGGTTCGGCACTGAAGCTTTCTTT. Protein product: CASSLTTGFGTEAFF. Full variable domain (remainder filled in from reference TRBV11-2 and TRBJ1-1): EAGVAQSPRYKIIEKRQSVAFWCNPISGHATLYWYQQILGQGPKLLIQFQNNGVVDDSQLPKDRFSAERLKGVDSTLKIQPAKLEDSAVYLCASSLTTGFGTEAFFGQGTRLTVV.

The chain couples TRBV27 to TRBJ1-2; 7 bases fit TRBD1. The ends lost 5 bases at V and 4 bases at J; junction bases unmatched: 10. Germline V gene lookup returns CDR1 MNHEY and CDR2 SMNVEV (reference sequence). CDR3 length: 15 residues. CDR3 DNA sequence: TGTGCCAGCAGTCCCAGGACAGGCGCCTCCTATGGCTACACCTTC. Translation gives CASSPRTGASYGYTF.

This clone was observed a single time. This chain links TRBV12-3 or TRBV12-4 with TRBJ2-5, with D perhaps assigned TRBD1 or TRBD2 (5 bases each). CDR3 size: 13 residues. V dropped 8 bases and J dropped 1 base, with 11 bases sitting between them. The CDR3 DNA is TGTGCCAGCGGCCGAGGGGCCCAAGAGACCCAGTACTTC. It codes for CASGRGAQETQYF.

The chain is built from TRBV2 and TRBJ1-1, with 9 bases aligning to TRBD1. CDR3 length equals 12 residues. Germline V lookup: CDR1 SNHLY, CDR2 FYNNEI. V gave up 6 bases and J gave up 7 bases; unmatched junction bases: 3. The CDR3 sequence: CASSGTGIEAFF. The CDR3 DNA follows: TGTGCCAGCAGCGGGACAGGGATTGAAGCTTTCTTT. Variable domain in full (rest from reference TRBV2 and TRBJ1-1): EPEVTQTPSHQVTQMGQEVILRCVPISNHLYFYWYRQILGQKVEFLVSFYNNEISEKSEIFDDQFSVERPDGSNFTLKIRSTKLEDSAMYFCASSGTGIEAFFGQGTRLTVV.

The V gene is TRBV12-3 or TRBV12-4, the J gene TRBJ1-6, with no clear D. The CDR3 contains 12 residues. V was shortened by 5 bases and J by 7 bases, with 6 bases between the two germline ends. The CDR3 is CASSQPNSPLHF. Written as DNA, the CDR3 is TGTGCCAGCAGTCAGCCCAATTCACCCCTCCACTTT.

In its sample, this clone was seen a few times. This chain joins TRBV24-1 and TRBJ2-2, with D perhaps matching TRBD1 (6 bases). Germline CDR1 reads KGHDR; CDR2 reads SFDVKD. The CDR3 totals 13 residues. V shed 8 bases and J shed 8 bases, with 14 bases lying between them. The CDR3 sequence is CATTITGTGELFF. The CDR3 DNA follows: TGTGCCACCACTATCACAGGGACGGGGGAGCTGTTTTTT.

This chain links TRBV28 with TRBJ2-5; 8 bases align to TRBD1. Germline V gives CDR1 MDHEN, CDR2 SYDVKM. V trimming: 3 bases; J trimming: 4 bases; junction bases outside the gene matches: 7. This CDR3 is 15 amino acids long. This CDR3 reads CASSFVSGGRETQYF. The CDR3 coding sequence is TGTGCCAGCAGTTTCGTGTCAGGGGGCAGAGAGACCCAGTACTTC.